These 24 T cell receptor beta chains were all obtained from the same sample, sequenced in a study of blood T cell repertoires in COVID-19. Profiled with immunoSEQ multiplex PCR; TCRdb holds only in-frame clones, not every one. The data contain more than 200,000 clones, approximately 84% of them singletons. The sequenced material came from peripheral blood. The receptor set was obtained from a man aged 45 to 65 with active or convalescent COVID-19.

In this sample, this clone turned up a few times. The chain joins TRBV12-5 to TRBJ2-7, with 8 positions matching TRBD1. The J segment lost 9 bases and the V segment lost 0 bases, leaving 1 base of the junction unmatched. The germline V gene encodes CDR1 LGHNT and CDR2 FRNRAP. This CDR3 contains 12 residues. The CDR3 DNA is TGTGCTAGTGGTTTGGTAACAGGGGGGCAGTACTTC. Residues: CASGLVTGGQYF.

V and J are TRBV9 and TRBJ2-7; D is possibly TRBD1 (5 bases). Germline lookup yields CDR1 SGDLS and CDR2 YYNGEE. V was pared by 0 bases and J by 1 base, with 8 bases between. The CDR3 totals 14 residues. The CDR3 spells CASSVGSGSYEQYF. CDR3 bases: TGTGCCAGCAGCGTAGGGTCAGGGTCCTACGAGCAGTACTTC.

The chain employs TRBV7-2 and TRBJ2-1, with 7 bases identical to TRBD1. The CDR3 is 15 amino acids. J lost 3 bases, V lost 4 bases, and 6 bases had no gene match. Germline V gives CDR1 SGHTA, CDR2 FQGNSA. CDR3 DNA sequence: TGTGCCAGCAGCTCACAGGGGAGCGACTACAATGAGCAGTTCTTC. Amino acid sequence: CASSSQGSDYNEQFF. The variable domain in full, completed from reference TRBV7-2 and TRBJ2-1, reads GAGVSQSPSNKVTEKGKDVELRCDPISGHTALYWYRQSLGQGLEFLIYFQGNSAPDKSGLPSDRFSAERTGGSVSTLTIQRTQQEDSAVYLCASSSQGSDYNEQFFGPGTRLTVL.

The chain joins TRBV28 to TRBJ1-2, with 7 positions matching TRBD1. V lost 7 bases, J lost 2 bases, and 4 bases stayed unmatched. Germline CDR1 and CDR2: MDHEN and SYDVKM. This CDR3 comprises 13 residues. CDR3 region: CASTPTGNYGYTF. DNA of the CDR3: TGTGCCAGCACCCCGACAGGGAACTATGGCTACACCTTC.

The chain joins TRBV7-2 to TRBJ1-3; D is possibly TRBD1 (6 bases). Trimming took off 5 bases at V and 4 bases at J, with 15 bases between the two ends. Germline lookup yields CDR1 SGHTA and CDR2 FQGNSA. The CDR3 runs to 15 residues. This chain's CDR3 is CASSTAQGWGNTIYF. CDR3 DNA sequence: TGTGCCAGCAGCACCGCACAGGGTTGGGGAAACACCATATATTTT.

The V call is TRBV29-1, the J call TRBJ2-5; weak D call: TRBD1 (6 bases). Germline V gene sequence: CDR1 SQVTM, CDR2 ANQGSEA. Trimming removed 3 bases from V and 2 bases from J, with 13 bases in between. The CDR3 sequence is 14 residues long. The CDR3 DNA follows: TGCAGCGTTGATGCCGGACAGACTCAAGAGACCCAGTACTTC. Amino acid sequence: CSVDAGQTQETQYF.

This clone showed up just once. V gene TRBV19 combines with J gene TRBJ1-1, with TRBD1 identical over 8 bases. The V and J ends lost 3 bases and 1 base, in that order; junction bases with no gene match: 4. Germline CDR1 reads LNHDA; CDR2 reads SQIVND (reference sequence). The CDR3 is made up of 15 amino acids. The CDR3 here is CASSIFDRGNTEAFF. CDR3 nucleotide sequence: TGTGCCAGTAGTATTTTTGACAGGGGGAACACTGAAGCTTTCTTT.

CDR3 in DNA: TGTGCCAGCAGCATCACCGGGAACAATGAGCAGTTCTTC. Its translation: CASSITGNNEQFF. The chain uses TRBV3-1 (or the pseudogene TRBV3-2) and TRBJ2-1, with a tentative D call TRBD2 (5 bases). Between the trimmed V and J ends, which lost 5 bases and 5 bases, there was a span of 10 bases. CDR1 and CDR2 (germline): LGHDT, YNNKEL (reference sequence). This CDR3 has 13 residues.

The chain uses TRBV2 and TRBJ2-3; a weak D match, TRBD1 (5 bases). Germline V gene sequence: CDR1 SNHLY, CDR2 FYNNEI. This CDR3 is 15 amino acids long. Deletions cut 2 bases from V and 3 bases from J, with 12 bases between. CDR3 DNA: TGTGCCAGCAGTGAAAGGGGCATTGGGACAGATACGCAGTATTTT. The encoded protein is CASSERGIGTDTQYF.

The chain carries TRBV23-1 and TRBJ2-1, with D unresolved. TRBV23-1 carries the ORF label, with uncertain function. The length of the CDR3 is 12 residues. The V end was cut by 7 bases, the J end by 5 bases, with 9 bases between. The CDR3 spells CASTSSDNEQFF. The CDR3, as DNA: TGCGCCAGCACCAGTTCCGACAATGAGCAGTTCTTC.

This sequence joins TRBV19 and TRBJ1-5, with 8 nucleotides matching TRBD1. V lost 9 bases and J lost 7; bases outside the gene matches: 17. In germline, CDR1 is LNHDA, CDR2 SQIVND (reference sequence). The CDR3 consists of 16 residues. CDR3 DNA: TGTGCCAGCCGGACCCAAAGGCAGGGGGCTATACAGCCCCAGCATTTT. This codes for CASRTQRQGAIQPQHF.

As DNA, the CDR3 is TGTGCCACCAGTGATACCCGGGACAGCTACAATGAGCAGTTCTTC. This encodes CATSDTRDSYNEQFF. V and J are TRBV24-1 and TRBJ2-1; 7 bases agree with TRBD1. The V gene end was trimmed by 3 bases and the J gene end by 3 bases; junction bases not matched to a gene: 4. CDR3 length equals 15 residues. Germline assignment: CDR1 KGHDR and CDR2 SFDVKD.

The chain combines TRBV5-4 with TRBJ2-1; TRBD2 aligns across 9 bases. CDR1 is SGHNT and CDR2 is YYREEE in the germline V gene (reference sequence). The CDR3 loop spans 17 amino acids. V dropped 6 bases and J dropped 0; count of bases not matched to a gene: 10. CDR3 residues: CASKVGSGGPSYNEQFF. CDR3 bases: TGTGCCAGCAAAGTAGGTAGCGGGGGACCCTCCTACAATGAGCAGTTCTTC.

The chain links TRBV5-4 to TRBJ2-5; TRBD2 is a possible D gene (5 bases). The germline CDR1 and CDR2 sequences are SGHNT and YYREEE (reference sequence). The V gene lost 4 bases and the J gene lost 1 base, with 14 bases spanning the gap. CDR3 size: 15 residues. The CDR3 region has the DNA TGTGCCAGCAGCCCGGCGAGGGCAGCCCAAGAGACCCAGTACTTC. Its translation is CASSPARAAQETQYF.

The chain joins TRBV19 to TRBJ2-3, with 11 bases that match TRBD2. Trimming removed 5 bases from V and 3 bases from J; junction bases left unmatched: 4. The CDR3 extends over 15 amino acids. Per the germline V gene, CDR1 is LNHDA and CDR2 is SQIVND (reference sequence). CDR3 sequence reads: CASSGLAGGTDTQYF. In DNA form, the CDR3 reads TGTGCCAGTAGTGGCCTAGCGGGGGGAACAGATACGCAGTATTTT.

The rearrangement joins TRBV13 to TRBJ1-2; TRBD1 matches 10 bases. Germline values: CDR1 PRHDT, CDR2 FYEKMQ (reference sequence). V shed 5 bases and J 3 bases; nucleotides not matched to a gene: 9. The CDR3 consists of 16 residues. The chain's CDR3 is CASSLGQGKLYYGYTF. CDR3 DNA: TGTGCCAGCAGCCTGGGACAGGGGAAACTCTACTATGGCTACACCTTC.

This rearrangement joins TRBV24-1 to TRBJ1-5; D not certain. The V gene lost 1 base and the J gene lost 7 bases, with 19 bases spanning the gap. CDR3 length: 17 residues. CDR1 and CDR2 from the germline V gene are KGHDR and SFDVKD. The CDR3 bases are TGTGCCACCAGTGATTTCCAGCGGGAGAAAACGGGCCAGCCCCAGCATTTT. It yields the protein CATSDFQREKTGQPQHF.

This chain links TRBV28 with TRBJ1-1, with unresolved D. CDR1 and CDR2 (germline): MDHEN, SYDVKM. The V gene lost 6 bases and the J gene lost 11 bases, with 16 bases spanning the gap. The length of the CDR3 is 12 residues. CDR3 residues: CASSLVRREAFF. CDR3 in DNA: TGTGCCAGCAGCCTCGTGAGGAGAGAGGCTTTCTTT.

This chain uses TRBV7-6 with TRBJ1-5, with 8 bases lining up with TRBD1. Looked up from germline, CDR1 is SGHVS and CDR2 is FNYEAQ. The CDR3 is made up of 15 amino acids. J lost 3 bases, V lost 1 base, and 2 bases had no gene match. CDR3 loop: CASSLGQGNNQPQHF. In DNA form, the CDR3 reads TGTGCCAGCAGCTTAGGACAGGGGAACAATCAGCCCCAGCATTTT.

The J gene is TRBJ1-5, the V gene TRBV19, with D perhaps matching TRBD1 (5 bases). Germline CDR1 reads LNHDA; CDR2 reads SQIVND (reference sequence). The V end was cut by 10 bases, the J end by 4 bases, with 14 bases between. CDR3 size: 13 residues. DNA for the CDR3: TGTGCCACTCGGGGAGGGGTAAATCAGCCCCAGCATTTT. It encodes CATRGGVNQPQHF.

For the CDR3, the DNA is TGTGCCAGCAGCTTGACAGGGGTTTTTTCTAACTATGGCTACACCTTC. Translation: CASSLTGVFSNYGYTF. The V call is TRBV5-5, the J call TRBJ1-2, with 7 bases aligning to TRBD1. Germline trimming cut 1 base from V and 0 bases from J; bases unmatched to any gene: 6. The CDR3 covers 16 residues. Per germline, CDR1 SGHKS and CDR2 YYEKEE (reference sequence).

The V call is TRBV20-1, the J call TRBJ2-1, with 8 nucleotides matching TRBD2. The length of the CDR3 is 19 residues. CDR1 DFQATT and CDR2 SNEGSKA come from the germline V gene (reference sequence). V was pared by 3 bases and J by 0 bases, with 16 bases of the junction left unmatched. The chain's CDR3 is CSASGRGATELRSYNEQFF. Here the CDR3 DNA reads TGCAGTGCTAGTGGGCGGGGGGCTACCGAATTACGCTCCTACAATGAGCAGTTCTTC.

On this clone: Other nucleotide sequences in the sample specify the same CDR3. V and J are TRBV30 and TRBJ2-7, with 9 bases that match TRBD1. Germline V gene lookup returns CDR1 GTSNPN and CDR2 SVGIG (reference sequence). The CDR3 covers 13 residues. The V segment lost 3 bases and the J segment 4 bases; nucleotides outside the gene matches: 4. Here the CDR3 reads CAWRGQGWYEQYF. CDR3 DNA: TGTGCCTGGAGGGGACAGGGTTGGTACGAGCAGTACTTC.

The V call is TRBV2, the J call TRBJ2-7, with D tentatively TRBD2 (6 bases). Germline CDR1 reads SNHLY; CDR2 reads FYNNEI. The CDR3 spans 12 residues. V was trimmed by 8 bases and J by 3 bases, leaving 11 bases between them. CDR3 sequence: CASGGDFYEQYF. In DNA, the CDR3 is TGTGCCAGCGGAGGGGATTTCTACGAGCAGTACTTC.